Listed here are 3 T cell receptor beta chains from one sample, sequenced in a study of OX40 agonist ivuxolimab in advanced cancers. The data were produced by immunoSEQ multiplex PCR, yet TCRdb's version contains in-frame clones alone and is incomplete. The sample contains fewer than 120,000 clones, approximately 89% of which appear only once. The sample in question was CD4+ or CD8+ T cells sorted from blood, obtained in a trial of the OX40 agonist ivuxolimab. These receptors were taken from an adult with an advanced solid tumor such as melanoma, head and neck, liver or kidney cancer.

V gene TRBV6-5 combines with J gene TRBJ1-5; TRBD1 matches at 8 bases. The V and J ends lost 6 bases and 0 bases, in that order; junction bases with no gene match: 4. Germline-derived CDR1 and CDR2 are MNHEY and SVGAGI. The length of the CDR3 is 15 residues. In nucleotides, the CDR3 is TGTGCCAGCAGACAGGGGGGGTATAGCAATCAGCCCCAGCATTTT. This encodes CASRQGGYSNQPQHF.

This chain links TRBV29-1 with TRBJ2-2; 7 positions match TRBD1. Germline CDR1 SQVTM, CDR2 ANQGSEA. V shed 7 bases, J shed 3 bases, and the junction held 5 bases outside the gene matches. The CDR3 is 13 residues long. CDR3 protein: CSAQTGDTGELFF. CDR3 DNA: TGCAGCGCCCAAACAGGGGACACCGGGGAGCTGTTTTTT.

CDR3 bases: TGTGCCAGCAGTTTAGGAGGTCAGGGGAGGGAGACCCAGTACTTC. It specifies CASSLGGQGRETQYF. The chain has TRBV28 and TRBJ2-5; D assignment may be TRBD1 or TRBD2 (6 bases each). CDR1 MDHEN and CDR2 SYDVKM come from the germline V gene. There are 15 residues in the CDR3. The germline V and J ends were trimmed by 2 bases and 5 bases, with 15 bases remaining between them.